The clone carrying this T cell receptor (beta chain) was detected many times. Its antigen is as yet unknown. It was RNA transcripts that yielded the amplified TCR beta CDR3 regions. The HTBI primer set served for first-round RT-PCR of the TCR CDR3. MiXCR was run by TCRdb on the multiplex PCR reads, yielding one entry per CDR3 protein. The sample records hundreds of thousands of distinct CDR3 sequences, roughly 20% being singletons. The V end was cut by 2 bases, the J end by 8 bases, with 18 bases between. Germline V gene data show CDR1 as ENHRY and CDR2 as SYGVKD. The CDR3 length is 15 residues. The data were taken from a study of T cells in Graves' hyperthyroidism and ophthalmopathy. This sample holds PBMCs from about 9.3 ml fresh peripheral blood. Study-wide results and caveats: Researchers found most expanded thyroid clonotypes above 0.001 in blood as well. The model foresaw ophthalmopathy a median 6.5 months prior to onset. From stable hyperthyroidism, ophthalmopathy was separated by a 13 V-J model.

Material for sequencing was blood. The receptor comes from a man aged 25-45 years with Graves' ophthalmopathy. This chain joins TRBV10-3 and TRBJ1-2; no clear D. CDR3 nucleotides: TGTGCCATCAGTGAGAGGCCCTCTCAAAGCTCGGGCTACACCTTC. Its protein is CAISERPSQSSGYTF.